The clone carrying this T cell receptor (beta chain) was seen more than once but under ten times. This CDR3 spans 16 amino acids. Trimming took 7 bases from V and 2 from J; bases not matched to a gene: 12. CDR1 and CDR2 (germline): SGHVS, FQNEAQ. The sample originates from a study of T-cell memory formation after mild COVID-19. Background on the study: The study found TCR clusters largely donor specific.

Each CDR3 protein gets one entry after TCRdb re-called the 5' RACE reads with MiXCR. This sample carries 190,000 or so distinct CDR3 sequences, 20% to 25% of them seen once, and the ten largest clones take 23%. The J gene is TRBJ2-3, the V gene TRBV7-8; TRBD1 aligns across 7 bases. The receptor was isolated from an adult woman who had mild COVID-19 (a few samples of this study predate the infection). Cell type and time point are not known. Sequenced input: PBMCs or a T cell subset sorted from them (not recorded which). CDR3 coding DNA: TGTGCCAGCACCGAACCGGCCGGGACAGCCACAGATACGCAGTATTTT. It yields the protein CASTEPAGTATDTQYF.